These 26 T cell receptor beta chains came from one sample sequenced in a study of blood T cell repertoires in COVID-19. Data came from immunoSEQ multiplex PCR; TCRdb stores just in-frame clones and leaves some out. The sample carries fewer than 200,000 clones, around 80% recorded once. The sequenced material came from PBMCs or T cells enriched from blood (not recorded which). The receptors were sampled from a woman in her sixties or seventies in a cohort exposed to, infected with or recovered from COVID-19 (not recorded which).

This CDR3 reads CASSSLGQPNTEAFF. The DNA for the CDR3 is TGCGCCAGCAGCTCCCTGGGACAGCCGAACACTGAAGCTTTCTTT. This chain connects TRBV5-1 to TRBJ1-1, with TRBD1 matching 7 bases. There are 15 residues in the CDR3. The germline gives CDR1 SGHRS, CDR2 YFSETQ. The V segment lost 3 bases and the J segment 1 base; nucleotides outside the gene matches: 6.

V usage is TRBV28 and J usage is TRBJ2-3; 9 bases map to TRBD2. Per the germline V gene, CDR1 is MDHEN and CDR2 is SYDVKM. V shed 10 bases and J 2 bases; nucleotides not matched to a gene: 13. CDR3 length: 16 amino acids. Written as DNA, the CDR3 is TGTGCCATCCTGCCGGGGGGCGGGAGGGTCACAGATACGCAGTATTTT. Its translation is CAILPGGGRVTDTQYF.

This sequence joins TRBV28 and TRBJ2-3, with TRBD2 matching 8 bases. The V gene's germline CDR1 is MDHEN and CDR2 SYDVKM. The CDR3 is made up of 17 amino acids. Unmatched junction bases numbered 13, after V lost 2 bases and J lost 6 bases. CDR3 sequence: CASSLGLLAARGDTQYF. In DNA form, the CDR3 reads TGTGCCAGCAGTTTAGGTTTACTAGCGGCGCGGGGGGATACGCAGTATTTT. The complete variable domain, with remaining parts taken from reference TRBV28 and TRBJ2-3, reads DVKVTQSSRYLVKRTGEKVFLECVQDMDHENMFWYRQDPGLGLRLIYFSYDVKMKEKGDIPEGYSVSREKKERFSLILESASTNQTSMYLCASSLGLLAARGDTQYFGPGTRLTVL.

The gene calls are TRBV7-8 and TRBJ2-1; 10 bases align to TRBD2. Germline V lookup: CDR1 SGHVS, CDR2 FQNEAQ. The CDR3 has 17 residues. V lost 1 base to trimming and J lost 7 bases; unmatched junction nucleotides: 10. The chain's CDR3 is CASSLVSLAGAVNEQFF. The DNA for the CDR3 is TGTGCCAGCAGCTTAGTTTCGCTAGCGGGAGCAGTTAATGAGCAGTTCTTC.

This clone was recorded once. J is TRBJ2-3 and V is TRBV18; a weak D match, TRBD2 (6 bases). In germline, CDR1 is KGHSH, CDR2 LQKENI. Trimming removed 6 bases at V and 0 bases at J, with 10 bases between. This CDR3 region has 14 residues. In DNA, the CDR3 is TGTGCCAGCTCCCAAAGCGGGAGCACAGATACGCAGTATTTT. Protein sequence: CASSQSGSTDTQYF.

The chain employs TRBV29-1 and TRBJ2-1; 15 nucleotides agree with TRBD2. The CDR3 is made up of 14 amino acids. Germline CDR1 SQVTM, CDR2 ANQGSEA. The V and J ends lost 4 bases and 10 bases, in that order; junction bases with no gene match: 5. CDR3: CSVASGTSGREQFF. As DNA, the CDR3 is TGCAGCGTTGCTTCCGGGACTAGCGGGAGGGAGCAGTTCTTC.

This clone showed up just a few times. The V and J genes are TRBV2 and TRBJ1-5, with TRBD1 as a possible D gene (5 bases). CDR3 length equals 15 residues. Between the trimmed V and J ends, which lost 1 base and 4 bases, there was a span of 11 bases. Germline values: CDR1 SNHLY, CDR2 FYNNEI. The CDR3, as DNA: TGTGCCAGCAGTGAAGAGGGGCTCGGAAATCAGCCCCAGCATTTT. Residues: CASSEEGLGNQPQHF.

This clone appeared many times. The chain carries TRBV6-2 or TRBV6-3 and TRBJ1-1; the D gene is possibly TRBD1 (6 bases). Germline CDR1 is MNHEY and CDR2 is SVGEGT. V lost 5 bases and J lost 10, with 20 bases in between. This CDR3 is built from 14 residues. This CDR3 is CASSPWHRVKRAFF. In nucleotides, the CDR3 is TGTGCCAGCAGTCCCTGGCACAGGGTAAAAAGAGCTTTCTTT.

V usage is TRBV10-3 and J usage is TRBJ2-5, with 8 bases fitting TRBD1. CDR3 length: 15 amino acids. In germline, CDR1 is ENHRY, CDR2 SYGVKD. The V segment lost 6 bases and the J segment 3 bases; nucleotides outside the gene matches: 9. As DNA, the CDR3 is TGTGCCATCAGCAGGGGGACAGGCGGGGAAGAGACCCAGTACTTC. As protein: CAISRGTGGEETQYF.

V usage is TRBV11-3 and J usage is TRBJ1-2, with no clear D. Per germline, CDR1 SGHNT and CDR2 YENEEA. The CDR3 is made up of 16 amino acids. Trimming took off 0 bases at V and 2 bases at J, with 13 bases between the two ends. This CDR3 is CASSLDRRGSNYGYTF. CDR3 DNA: TGTGCCAGCAGCTTAGATCGGCGGGGATCCAACTATGGCTACACCTTC.

This clone was observed a few times. The chain employs TRBV6-5 and TRBJ2-5; possibly TRBD2 for D (7 bases). With 6 bases removed from V and 1 base from J, the gap between germline ends came to 12 bases. The germline V gene encodes CDR1 MNHEY and CDR2 SVGAGI. The CDR3 length is 14 residues. The CDR3 region is CASRGGAPQETQYF. For the CDR3, the DNA is TGTGCCAGCAGAGGGGGGGCGCCCCAAGAGACCCAGTACTTC.

The genes are TRBV5-8 and TRBJ1-2; TRBD1 aligns across 7 bases. The germline V gene has CDR1 SGHTS and CDR2 YDEGEE. Trimming took 0 bases from V and 4 from J; bases not matched to a gene: 9. This CDR3 has 16 residues. This CDR3 is CASSLVQGEWVYGYTF. The DNA of the CDR3 is TGTGCCAGCAGCTTGGTGCAGGGGGAATGGGTCTATGGCTACACCTTC.

The genes are TRBV7-9 and TRBJ2-5; perhaps TRBD2 as D (5 bases). With 5 bases removed from V and 3 bases from J, the gap between germline ends came to 19 bases. The CDR3 runs to 16 residues. Germline V CDR1 and CDR2: SEHNR, FQNEAQ (reference sequence). The CDR3 nucleotides are TGTGCCAGCAGCCAACGGTCGGGGTCGTACGAAGAGACCCAGTACTTC. Its translation: CASSQRSGSYEETQYF.

J is TRBJ1-2 and V is TRBV7-8, with 9 positions matching TRBD1. V was clipped by 4 bases and J by 2 bases; unmatched bases: 5. The CDR3 runs to 15 residues. Germline V lookup: CDR1 SGHVS, CDR2 FQNEAQ. The CDR3 DNA reads as TGTGCCAGCAGCTGGAACAGGGGGCTCAACTATGGCTACACCTTC. This translates into CASSWNRGLNYGYTF.

V usage is TRBV5-4 and J usage is TRBJ2-1, with TRBD2 as a possible D gene (5 bases). Germline V gene sequence: CDR1 SGHNT, CDR2 YYREEE (reference sequence). Trimming left V 7 bases short and J 2 bases short, with 13 bases between. This CDR3 has 14 residues. CDR3 residues: CASYTQTTYNEQFF. CDR3 nucleotides: TGTGCCAGCTACACCCAGACTACCTACAATGAGCAGTTCTTC.

The genes are TRBV7-9 and TRBJ2-5, with 8 bases identical to TRBD2. This CDR3 spans 15 amino acids. V was clipped by 7 bases and J by 4 bases; unmatched bases: 11. From germline, CDR1 is SEHNR and CDR2 FQNEAQ (reference sequence). The CDR3 sequence: CASIPPTGGRETQYF. The DNA of the CDR3 is TGTGCCAGCATCCCTCCAACGGGAGGGCGAGAGACCCAGTACTTC.

This clone turned up a few times. Other DNA sequences in the same sample also yield this CDR3. The gene calls are TRBV5-1 and TRBJ1-1; D is undetermined. V lost 0 bases, J lost 4 bases, and 10 bases lay in between. Germline V gives CDR1 SGHRS, CDR2 YFSETQ. CDR3 length equals 14 residues. The CDR3 nucleotides read TGCGCCAGCAGCTTGGCCGCGGGTGGCACTGAAGCTTTCTTT. Encoded protein: CASSLAAGGTEAFF.

This chain connects TRBV27 to TRBJ2-7, with 10 bases that match TRBD2. V trimming: 5 bases; J trimming: 5 bases; junction bases outside the gene matches: 6. The length of the CDR3 is 14 residues. Germline V lookup: CDR1 MNHEY, CDR2 SMNVEV (reference sequence). CDR3 residues: CASSLAGVRHEQYF. CDR3 sequence (DNA): TGTGCCAGCAGTCTAGCGGGAGTCAGGCACGAGCAGTACTTC.

CDR3 nucleotide sequence: TGTGCCAGTAGTATGGGGAGGAACTCTAACTATGGCTACACCTTC. Translation: CASSMGRNSNYGYTF. The J gene is TRBJ1-2, the V gene TRBV19, with D hard to call. This CDR3 contains 15 residues. The V gene's germline CDR1 is LNHDA and CDR2 SQIVND (reference sequence). The V gene lost 3 bases and the J gene lost 0 bases, with 11 bases spanning the gap.

This clone has just a few counts. V gene TRBV19 combines with J gene TRBJ1-2; 7 nucleotides line up with TRBD1. This CDR3 has 12 residues. Looked up from germline, CDR1 is LNHDA and CDR2 is SQIVND (reference sequence). J lost 7 bases, V lost 6 bases, and 5 bases had no gene match. The CDR3 DNA reads TGTGCCAGTAGATGGACAGGAACTGGCTACACCTTC. Translated, it gives CASRWTGTGYTF. Looking up the rest from reference TRBV19 and TRBJ1-2 gives the full variable domain: DGGITQSPKYLFRKEGQNVTLSCEQNLNHDAMYWYRQDPGQGLRLIYYSQIVNDFQKGDIAEGYSVSREKKESFPLTVTSAQKNPTAFYLCASRWTGTGYTFGSGTRLTVV.

The chain recombines TRBV7-2 with TRBJ1-3, with TRBD1 matching over 10 bases. J was trimmed by 2 bases and V by 5 bases; bases with no gene match: 3. Germline values: CDR1 SGHTA, CDR2 FQGNSA. The CDR3 is made up of 15 amino acids. The CDR3 region has the DNA TGTGCCAGCAGCGCCGGGACAGGGGCTGGAAACACCATATATTTT. Its protein product is CASSAGTGAGNTIYF. Variable domain in full (rest from reference TRBV7-2 and TRBJ1-3): GAGVSQSPSNKVTEKGKDVELRCDPISGHTALYWYRQSLGQGLEFLIYFQGNSAPDKSGLPSDRFSAERTGGSVSTLTIQRTQQEDSAVYLCASSAGTGAGNTIYFGEGSWLTVV.

The chain links TRBV18 to TRBJ2-3; D might be TRBD1 (5 bases). Trimming took 3 bases from V and 1 from J, leaving 8 bases between them. Per the germline V gene, CDR1 is KGHSH and CDR2 is LQKENI. CDR3 length: 14 residues. The CDR3 protein is CASSPLQGTDTQYF. CDR3 in DNA: TGTGCCAGCTCACCCCTACAGGGCACAGATACGCAGTATTTT.

This rearrangement joins TRBV5-1 to TRBJ1-6, with a possible D match to TRBD1 (5 bases). The V end lost 1 base, the J end lost 7 bases, and 12 bases lay between the germline ends. The CDR3 is made up of 15 amino acids. Per the germline V gene, CDR1 is SGHRS and CDR2 is YFSETQ. CDR3 sequence reads: CASSLTGTRNSPLHF. For the CDR3, the DNA is TGCGCCAGCAGCTTGACCGGGACTCGGAATTCACCCCTCCACTTT.

This clone came up once. V and J are TRBV24-1 and TRBJ2-2; the D gene is possibly TRBD2 (5 bases). This CDR3 is 15 amino acids long. Germline lookup yields CDR1 KGHDR and CDR2 SFDVKD. Trimming took 4 bases from V and 2 from J, leaving 10 bases between them. CDR3 amino acids: CATSDPGSNTGELFF. Written as DNA, the CDR3 is TGTGCCACCAGTGACCCGGGGTCTAACACCGGGGAGCTGTTTTTT.

This sequence joins TRBV28 and TRBJ1-2, with D possibly TRBD1 on 6 matching bases. The CDR3 contains 14 residues. Germline V gives CDR1 MDHEN, CDR2 SYDVKM. Trimming shortened V by 4 bases and J by 2 bases, and 11 bases separated the two germline ends. CDR3 residues: CASSSGTPNYGYTF. For the CDR3, the DNA is TGTGCCAGCAGTTCGGGGACACCAAACTATGGCTACACCTTC.

The chain uses TRBV3-1 (or the pseudogene TRBV3-2) and TRBJ2-1, with D uncertain. Trimming stripped 2 bases from V and 4 bases from J, with 12 bases between. CDR3 length: 15 amino acids. Per germline, CDR1 LGHDT and CDR2 YNNKEL (reference sequence). The CDR3, as DNA: TGTGCCAGCAGCCAAAACACAGAGACATACAATGAGCAGTTCTTC. It specifies CASSQNTETYNEQFF.